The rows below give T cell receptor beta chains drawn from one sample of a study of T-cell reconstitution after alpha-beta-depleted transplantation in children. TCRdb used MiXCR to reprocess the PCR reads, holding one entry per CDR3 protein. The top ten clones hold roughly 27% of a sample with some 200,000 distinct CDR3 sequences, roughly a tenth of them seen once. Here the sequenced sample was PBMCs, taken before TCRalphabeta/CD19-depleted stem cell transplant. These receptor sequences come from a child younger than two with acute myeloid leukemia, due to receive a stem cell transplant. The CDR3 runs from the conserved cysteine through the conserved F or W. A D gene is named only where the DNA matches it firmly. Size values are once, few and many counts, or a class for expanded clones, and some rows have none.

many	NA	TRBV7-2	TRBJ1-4	CASSLGGQRGEKLFF	TGTGCCAGCAGCTTGGGAGGGCAGAGGGGTGAAAAACTGTTTTTT
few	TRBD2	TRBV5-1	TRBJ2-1	CASSYWTSGGAASNEQFF	TGCGCCAGCAGCTACTGGACTAGCGGGGGGGCTGCGAGCAATGAGCAGTTCTTC
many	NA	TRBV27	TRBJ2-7	CASSPRGTPDGQYF	TGTGCCAGCAGTCCACGGGGCACCCCAGACGGGCAGTACTTC
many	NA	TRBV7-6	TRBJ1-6	CASSLLGGRANSPLHF	TGTGCCAGCAGCTTATTAGGAGGCAGAGCGAATTCACCCCTCCACTTT
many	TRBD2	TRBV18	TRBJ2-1	CASSPPGLARNEQFF	TGTGCCAGCTCCCCACCGGGACTAGCAAGGAATGAGCAGTTCTTC
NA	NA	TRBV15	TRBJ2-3	CATSRGGQGGGDTQYF	TGTGCCACCAGCAGAGGAGGGCAGGGAGGTGGAGATACGCAGTATTTT
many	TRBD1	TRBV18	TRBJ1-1	CASSPGQGEAFF	TGTGCCAGCTCACCGGGACAGGGGGAAGCTTTCTTT
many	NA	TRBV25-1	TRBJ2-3	CASRETGITDTQYF	TGTGCCAGCAGGGAAACAGGGATCACAGATACGCAGTATTTT
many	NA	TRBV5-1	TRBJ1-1	CASSLKRLNTEAFF	TGCGCCAGCAGCCTGAAACGGTTGAACACTGAAGCTTTCTTT
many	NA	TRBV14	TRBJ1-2	CASSPGQRRDGYTF	TGTGCCAGCAGCCCAGGACAGAGGCGCGATGGCTACACCTTC
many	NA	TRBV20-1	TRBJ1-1	CSARAPGRGEAFF	TGCAGTGCTAGAGCACCCGGACGGGGGGAAGCTTTCTTT
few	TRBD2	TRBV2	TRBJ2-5	CASSLTSGGRGPRETQYF	TGTGCCAGCAGCCTAACTTCGGGAGGCCGAGGGCCTCGAGAGACCCAGTACTTC
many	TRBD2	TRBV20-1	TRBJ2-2	CSARKGRETGELFF	TGCAGTGCTAGAAAGGGGCGGGAGACCGGGGAGCTGTTTTTT
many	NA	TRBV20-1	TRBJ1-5	CSVAPYLGGLENQPQHF	TGCAGTGTTGCCCCTTACCTGGGGGGACTAGAAAATCAGCCCCAGCATTTT
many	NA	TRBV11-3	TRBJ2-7	CASSLNGEDEQYF	TGTGCCAGCAGCTTAAACGGAGAGGACGAGCAGTACTTC
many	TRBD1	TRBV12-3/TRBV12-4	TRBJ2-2	CASSPGGVGSGELFF	TGTGCCAGCAGTCCAGGGGGCGTGGGCTCCGGGGAGCTGTTTTTT
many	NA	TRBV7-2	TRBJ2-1	CASSLAGQGEQFF	TGTGCCAGCAGCTTAGCAGGGCAGGGTGAGCAGTTCTTC
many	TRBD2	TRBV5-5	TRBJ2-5	CASSFRLASETQYF	TGTGCCAGCAGCTTCCGACTAGCGAGTGAGACCCAGTACTTC
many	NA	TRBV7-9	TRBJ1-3	CASSWMRGRGNTIYF	TGTGCCAGCAGCTGGATGCGGGGCCGAGGAAACACCATATATTTT
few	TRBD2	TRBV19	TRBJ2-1	CASSTFGTSGSDEQFF	TGTGCCAGTAGTACCTTCGGGACTAGCGGGAGCGATGAGCAGTTCTTC
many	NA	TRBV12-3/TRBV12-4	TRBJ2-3	CASSSGYNRVTDTQYF	TGTGCCAGCAGTTCTGGATACAACAGGGTCACAGATACGCAGTATTTT
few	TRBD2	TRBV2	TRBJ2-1	CASSAGTSDSNEQFF	TGTGCCAGCAGCGCCGGGACTAGCGATTCCAATGAGCAGTTCTTC
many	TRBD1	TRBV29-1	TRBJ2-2	CSVNRGQDTGELFF	TGCAGCGTTAACAGGGGGCAGGACACCGGGGAGCTGTTTTTT
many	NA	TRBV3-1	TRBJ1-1	CASSKGGLRAFF	TGTGCCAGCAGCAAAGGAGGGTTACGAGCTTTCTTT
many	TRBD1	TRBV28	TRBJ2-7	CASSSQGAVQYF	TGTGCCAGCAGTTCACAGGGGGCAGTGCAGTACTTC
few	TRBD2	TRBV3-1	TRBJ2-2	CASSPPGLVTGELFF	TGTGCCAGCAGCCCCCCGGGACTAGTCACCGGGGAGCTGTTTTTT
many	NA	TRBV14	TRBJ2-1	CASSQGRSYNEQFF	TGTGCCAGCAGCCAGGGGAGGTCTTACAATGAGCAGTTCTTC
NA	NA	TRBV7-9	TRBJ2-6	CARSPGGLCSGANVLTF	TGTGCCAGGAGCCCGGGGGGCCTCTGCTCTGGGGCCAACGTCCTGACTTTC
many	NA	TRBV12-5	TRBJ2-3	CASGLALTDTQYF	TGTGCTAGTGGTTTGGCATTAACAGATACGCAGTATTTT
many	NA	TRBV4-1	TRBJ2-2	CASSQVPPELVSTGELFF	TGCGCCAGCAGCCAAGTGCCCCCCGAACTAGTAAGCACCGGGGAGCTGTTTTTT
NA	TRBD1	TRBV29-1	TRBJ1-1	CSARGDRLMNTEAFF	TGCAGCGCCCGAGGGGACAGGCTCATGAACACTGAAGCTTTCTTT
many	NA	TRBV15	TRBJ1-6	CATGQHNSPLHF	TGTGCCACCGGACAGCATAATTCACCCCTCCACTTT
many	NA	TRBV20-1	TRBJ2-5	CSARLGGETQYF	TGCAGTGCTAGACTCGGCGGCGAGACCCAGTACTTC
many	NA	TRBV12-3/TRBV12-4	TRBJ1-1	CASSLGTALNTEAFF	TGTGCCAGCAGTTTAGGGACAGCTTTGAACACTGAAGCTTTCTTT
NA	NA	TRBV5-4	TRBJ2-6	CASSLWHTGANVLTF	TGTGCCAGCAGCTTGTGGCACACTGGGGCCAACGTCCTGACTTTC
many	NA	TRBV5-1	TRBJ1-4	CASSFGLNADEKLFF	TGCGCCAGCAGCTTCGGACTCAACGCGGATGAAAAACTGTTTTTT
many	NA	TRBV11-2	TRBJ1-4	CASSRDTVTEKLFF	TGTGCCAGCAGCCGGGACACGGTAACGGAAAAACTGTTTTTT
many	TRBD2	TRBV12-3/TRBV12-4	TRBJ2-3	CATTMGLAGLTDTQYF	TGTGCCACCACTATGGGGCTAGCGGGACTCACAGATACGCAGTATTTT
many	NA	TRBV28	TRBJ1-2	CASSLTEEYGYTF	TGTGCCAGCAGTTTGACAGAAGAATATGGCTACACCTTC
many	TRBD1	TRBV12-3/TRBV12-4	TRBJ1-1	CASRQGRNTEAFF	TGTGCCAGCAGACAGGGGCGGAACACTGAAGCTTTCTTT
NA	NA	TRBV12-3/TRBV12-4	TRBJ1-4	CASSLRSNEKLFF	TGTGCCAGCAGTTTGAGGTCAAATGAAAAACTGTTTTTT
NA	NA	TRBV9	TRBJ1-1	CTSSDLTANTEAFF	TGTACCAGCAGCGACTTAACAGCAAACACTGAAGCTTTCTTT
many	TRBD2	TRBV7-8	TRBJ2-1	CASRPGLDLNEQFF	TGTGCCAGCAGGCCGGGACTAGACTTAAATGAGCAGTTCTTC
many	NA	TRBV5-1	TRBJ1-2	CASSLPGGANYGYTF	TGCGCCAGCAGCTTGCCTGGGGGGGCTAACTATGGCTACACCTTC
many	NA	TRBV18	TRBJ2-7	CASSPGQTAYEQYF	TGTGCCAGCTCCCCCGGACAGACAGCCTACGAGCAGTACTTC
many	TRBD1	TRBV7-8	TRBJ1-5	CASSFGQGSGQPQHF	TGTGCCAGCAGCTTCGGACAGGGATCGGGACAGCCCCAGCATTTT
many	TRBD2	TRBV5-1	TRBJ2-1	CASSATSGYNEQFF	TGCGCCAGCAGCGCCACTAGCGGCTACAATGAGCAGTTCTTC
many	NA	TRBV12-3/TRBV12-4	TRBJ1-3	CASSLPGGSGNTIYF	TGTGCCAGCAGTCTCCCGGGGGGCTCTGGAAACACCATATATTTT
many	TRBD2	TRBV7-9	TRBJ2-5	CASSSILAGRETQYF	TGTGCCAGCAGCTCCATTTTAGCGGGTAGAGAGACCCAGTACTTC
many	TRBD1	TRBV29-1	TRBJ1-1	CSVDYPWTGNEAFF	TGCAGCGTTGATTACCCATGGACAGGTAATGAAGCTTTCTTT
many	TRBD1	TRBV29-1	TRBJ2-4	CSVVQGNIQYF	TGCAGCGTCGTACAGGGGAACATTCAGTACTTC
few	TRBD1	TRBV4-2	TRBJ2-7	CASSQVKGGAFYEQYF	TGTGCCAGCAGCCAAGTAAAAGGGGGCGCATTTTACGAGCAGTACTTC
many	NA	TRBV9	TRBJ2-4	CASSVQPRETKNIQYF	TGTGCCAGCAGCGTCCAGCCCAGGGAGACAAAAAACATTCAGTACTTC
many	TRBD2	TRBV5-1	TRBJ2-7	CASRGLAGTYEQYF	TGCGCCAGCCGGGGTCTAGCGGGAACCTACGAGCAGTACTTC
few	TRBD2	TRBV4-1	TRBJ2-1	CASSQAPSGRGDEQFF	TGCGCCAGCAGCCAAGCTCCTAGCGGGAGAGGTGATGAGCAGTTCTTC
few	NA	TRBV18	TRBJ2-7	CASSPLDGTYEQYF	TGTGCCAGCTCACCCCTGGACGGCACCTACGAGCAGTACTTC
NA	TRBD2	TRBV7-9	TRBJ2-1	CASSLWEGLAGRYNEQFF	TGTGCCAGCAGCTTATGGGAAGGGCTAGCGGGCCGCTACAATGAGCAGTTCTTC
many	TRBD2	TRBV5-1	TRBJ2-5	CASSLPGLAGGPETQYF	TGCGCCAGCAGCTTACCGGGACTAGCGGGAGGGCCAGAGACCCAGTACTTC
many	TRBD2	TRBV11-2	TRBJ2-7	CASSFRTSGRPSSYEQYF	TGTGCCAGCAGCTTTAGGACTAGCGGGAGGCCCAGCTCCTACGAGCAGTACTTC
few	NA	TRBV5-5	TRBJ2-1	CASRLRTDNEQFF	TGTGCCAGCAGGCTTCGGACGGACAATGAGCAGTTCTTC